These 18 T cell receptor beta chains were sequenced from one sample in a study of metastatic and nonmetastatic thyroid tumors. TCRdb re-analyzed the PCR reads using MiXCR. The sample has about 92,000 clones, around 14% seen once. Every patient was untreated before thyroid surgery. The sequencing sample was made of blood. Receptors originate from a female donor with papillary thyroid cancer or a benign thyroid nodule (not recorded which). Some clones in this sample may be carry-over from other donors' samples.

At least ten counts were recorded for this clone. The rearrangement links TRBV5-1 to TRBJ1-3; no reliable D call. This CDR3 is built from 18 residues. V lost 0 bases and J lost 2, with 18 bases in between. Germline assignment: CDR1 SGHRS and CDR2 YFSETQ. CDR3 sequence (DNA): TGCGCCAGCAGCTTGGATATGAGAGGGAAATACGCTGGAAACACCATATATTTT. It codes for CASSLDMRGKYAGNTIYF.

This clone has a count of ten or more. This chain joins TRBV9 and TRBJ2-5; the match to TRBD2 covers 11 bases. The ends lost 2 bases at V and 5 bases at J; junction bases unmatched: 11. Germline assignment: CDR1 SGDLS and CDR2 YYNGEE. The CDR3 has 17 amino acids. The CDR3 coding sequence is TGTGCCAGCAGCGTTGGGGCTAGCGGGGGGATAGGGGAGACCCAGTACTTC. Encoded protein: CASSVGASGGIGETQYF.

There are many counts of this clone. The chain joins TRBV6-1 to TRBJ1-5; D possibly corresponds to TRBD1 (5 bases). Germline values: CDR1 MNHNS, CDR2 SASEGT. V lost 6 bases and J 4 bases, leaving 22 bases between the germline ends. This CDR3 comprises 17 residues. CDR3 sequence (DNA): TGTGCCAGCAGCCGCTTTCATCCTGGGGCGGCTAATCAGCCCCAGCATTTT. Its translation is CASSRFHPGAANQPQHF.

Concerning this clone: Since a much larger clone is just one base distant, this may be a read error. Other nucleotide sequences from this sample produce the same CDR3. The V and J genes are TRBV19 and TRBJ1-5; no clear D. CDR1 and CDR2 (germline): LNHDA, SQIVND (reference sequence). The ends were cut back, 4 bases at V and 6 bases at J, with 13 bases in the middle. The CDR3 sequence is 14 residues long. This chain's CDR3 is CASSRAPGGQPQHF. CDR3 in DNA: TGTGCCAGTAGTAGAGCCCCGGGCGGTCAGCCCCAGCATTTT.

This clone is medium-sized by share. The CDR3 bases are TGTGCCAGCAGTTACCCTCCCGGCTACGAGCAGTACTTC. It encodes CASSYPPGYEQYF. V gene TRBV6-5 combines with J gene TRBJ2-7, with D unresolved. CDR1 is MNHEY, CDR2 SVGAGI, per germline. The V gene lost 2 bases and the J gene lost 3 bases, with 8 bases spanning the gap. The CDR3 is 13 residues long.

This clone was found many times. The J gene is TRBJ1-2, the V gene TRBV11-2; D is undetermined. The V end lost 6 bases, the J end lost 4 bases, and 21 bases lay between the germline ends. CDR1 and CDR2 (germline): SGHAT, FQNNGV. The length of the CDR3 is 16 residues. The CDR3 DNA reads as TGTGCCAGCAGTCCGACTACCGTGTCTGCGGGCTATGGCTACACCTTC. Translated, it gives CASSPTTVSAGYGYTF.

With respect to this clone: The sample has other DNA sequences that encode this CDR3 too. This CDR3 is CASSPRGHAMNTEAFF. The CDR3 nucleotides are TGTGCCAGCAGCCCCCGTGGACATGCTATGAACACTGAAGCTTTCTTT. The rearrangement uses TRBV4-2 and TRBJ1-1; D perhaps matches TRBD1 (5 bases). Deletions cut 4 bases from V and 0 bases from J, with 15 bases between. The CDR3 has 16 amino acids. Germline loops: CDR1 LGHNA, CDR2 YNFKEQ.

This clone was found many times. The rearrangement links TRBV9 to TRBJ1-6; TRBD1 might be the D (5 bases). Trimming removed 0 bases from V and 6 bases from J, with 10 bases in between. Germline V gene lookup returns CDR1 SGDLS and CDR2 YYNGEE. The CDR3 length is 15 residues. The CDR3 region is CASSVAQGTNSPLHF. The CDR3, as DNA: TGTGCCAGCAGCGTAGCGCAGGGAACTAATTCACCCCTCCACTTT.

In this sample, this clone is medium-sized. The gene calls are TRBV6-1 and TRBJ1-5; the D gene is possibly TRBD1 (6 bases). The CDR3 consists of 15 residues. Trimming removed 4 bases from V and 0 bases from J, with 10 bases in between. The germline gives CDR1 MNHNS, CDR2 SASEGT. CDR3 sequence (DNA): TGTGCCAGCAGTGTACAGGGATATAGCAATCAGCCCCAGCATTTT. As protein: CASSVQGYSNQPQHF.

With regard to this clone: Just one base apart from a much larger clone, this may be a read error. The rearrangement links TRBV19 to TRBJ2-5; D gene ambiguous. The CDR3 has 15 amino acids. Germline CDR1 is LNHDA and CDR2 is SQIVND (reference sequence). V lost 3 bases to trimming and J lost 2 bases, with 13 bases between them. DNA of the CDR3: TGTGCCAGTAGTATTGGGGTTTTAGGTCAAGAGACCCAGTACTTC. This codes for CASSIGVLGQETQYF.

This clone was picked up many times. This chain links TRBV7-3 with TRBJ1-5, with D maybe TRBD1 (6 bases). Trimming cost V 2 bases and J 6 bases, with 14 bases left between them. This CDR3 is built from 15 residues. Germline V gene sequence: CDR1 SGHTA, CDR2 FQGTGA. The CDR3, as DNA: TGTGCCAGCAGCTTATATGGGGGGCAGGGTCAGCCCCAGCATTTT. Translating gives CASSLYGGQGQPQHF.

In its sample, this clone was seen many times. The chain employs TRBV5-1 and TRBJ2-3, with a tentative D call TRBD1 (6 bases). The CDR3 runs to 15 residues. Germline V gene lookup returns CDR1 SGHRS and CDR2 YFSETQ. The V gene lost 8 bases and the J gene lost 0 bases, with 16 bases spanning the gap. CDR3 sequence reads: CASTPDSSSTDTQYF. CDR3 bases: TGCGCCAGTACCCCGGACAGCTCTAGCACAGATACGCAGTATTTT.

This clone was counted ten times or more. The gene calls are TRBV4-1 and TRBJ2-7; the D is unclear. V was cut by 1 base and J by 0 bases, with 7 bases left in between. The germline gives CDR1 MGHRA, CDR2 YSYEKL. This CDR3 has 14 amino acids. The DNA for the CDR3 is TGCGCCAGCAGCCAAGTGGTCGGCTCCTACGAGCAGTACTTC. Translated, it gives CASSQVVGSYEQYF.

This clone was counted at least ten times. This sequence joins TRBV5-8 and TRBJ1-2; D gene ambiguous. CDR3 length: 13 residues. Germline CDR1 SGHTS, CDR2 YDEGEE. With 0 bases removed from V and 2 bases from J, the gap between germline ends came to 5 bases. CDR3: CASSLDRNYGYTF. CDR3 DNA sequence: TGTGCCAGCAGCTTGGACCGAAACTATGGCTACACCTTC.

This clone has at least ten counts. The genes are TRBV12-3 or TRBV12-4 and TRBJ1-4; D uncertain. CDR3 size: 13 residues. V lost 8 bases and J lost 0, with 7 bases in between. CDR3 bases: TGTGCCAGCGGGTTTGCAACTAATGAAAAACTGTTTTTT. This sequence encodes CASGFATNEKLFF.

This clone was seen a handful of times. An end of the junction differs from the germline gene, which may be a read error. V usage is TRBV27 and J usage is TRBJ1-1; D might be TRBD1 (6 bases). The CDR3 runs 16 residues. Germline V gene sequence: CDR1 MNHEY, CDR2 SMNVEV (reference sequence). The CDR3 loop reads CASSSRDWTATTEDFF. The CDR3 nucleotides are TGTGCCAGCAGTTCTCGCGACTGGACAGCCACCACTGAAGATTTCTTT.

The sample holds a few counts of this clone. A much more abundant neighbour one base away suggests this may be a read error. The rearrangement links TRBV6-5 to TRBJ2-3, with D possibly TRBD2 on 5 matching bases. Trimming took 4 bases from V and 2 from J, leaving 10 bases between them. CDR1 MNHEY and CDR2 SVGAGI come from the germline V gene. The CDR3 is 14 amino acids. The CDR3: CASSSGLTTDTQYF. CDR3 coding DNA: TGTGCCAGCAGTTCTGGACTTACCACAGATACGCAGTATTTT.

This clone has only a few counts. A read error is possible here, since a much larger clone lies one base away. The genes are TRBV10-3 and TRBJ2-5; tentatively, D is TRBD2 (5 bases). Germline-derived CDR1 and CDR2 are ENHRY and SYGVKD. The CDR3 runs 15 residues. V was cut by 7 bases and J by 1 base, with 16 bases left in between. CDR3 DNA sequence: TGTGCCATCATTCAGAGCCGGGCGGGCCAAGAGACCCAGTACTTC. Its protein product is CAIIQSRAGQETQYF.